Below, 9 T cell receptor beta chains from the same sample are listed, as sequenced in a study of blood T cells in healthy people across ages. With a J-beta primer mix and a sample-barcoded 5' primer, a second PCR ran 7 to 11 cycles. Using its own MiXCR run on the 5' RACE reads, TCRdb lists one record per CDR3 protein. The table shows some 1.7 million distinct CDR3 sequences, with roughly 27% occurring only once. The sample consisted of blood. The receptors shown here come from a woman aged 25 to 39 in good health.

For this clonotype: Its ends do not fully match the called genes, so a read error is possible. The gene calls are TRBV5-5 and TRBJ2-3; the D gene could be TRBD1 or TRBD2 (6 bases each). CDR3 size: 15 residues. Germline V gene data show CDR1 as SGHKS and CDR2 as YYEKEE (reference sequence). In DNA, the CDR3 is TGTGTCAGCAGCTTGGACCCGGGGGCCACAGATACGCAGTATTTT. It is translated as CVSSLDPGATDTQYF.

This chain links TRBV11-2 with TRBJ2-5; 14 bases are shared with TRBD2. CDR1 is SGHAT, CDR2 FQNNGV, per germline. This CDR3 is 18 amino acids long. V trimming: 5 bases; J trimming: 11 bases; junction bases outside the gene matches: 19. CDR3 in DNA: TGTGCCAGCAGCCGGACAGAGAGGACTAGCGGGAGGTTGAATGAGCAGTACTTC. Amino acid sequence: CASSRTERTSGRLNEQYF.

This clonotype was recorded a few times. The CDR3 spells CASSSLAGAPGNEQFF. Here the CDR3 DNA reads TGCGCCAGCAGCTCGTTAGCGGGGGCTCCGGGCAATGAGCAGTTCTTC. J is TRBJ2-1 and V is TRBV5-1; TRBD2 matches at 9 bases. The CDR3 is 16 residues long. Germline-derived CDR1 and CDR2 are SGHRS and YFSETQ. Trimming cost V 3 bases and J 6 bases; bases outside gene matches: 10.

The V and J genes are TRBV14 and TRBJ1-1, with a tentative D call TRBD1 (5 bases). V was trimmed by 4 bases and J by 4 bases, leaving 13 bases between them. Germline CDR1 and CDR2: SGHDN and FVKESK. The CDR3 is made up of 14 amino acids. The CDR3 DNA is TGTGCCAGCAGCCTATACCGGGACTCCACTGAAGCTTTCTTT. Protein product: CASSLYRDSTEAFF.

This clonotype has just a few counts. The V and J genes are TRBV5-1 and TRBJ2-5; D might be TRBD1 or TRBD2, each matching 5 bases. The CDR3 spans 16 residues. The germline V gene encodes CDR1 SGHRS and CDR2 YFSETQ. V was shortened by 3 bases and J by 2 bases, with 17 bases between the two germline ends. The CDR3 here is CASSSPEGYRQETQYF. DNA of the CDR3: TGCGCCAGCAGCTCCCCAGAGGGGTACAGACAAGAGACCCAGTACTTC.

This clonotype has more than one count but fewer than ten. The V call is TRBV21-1, the J call TRBJ2-1; the D call TRBD1 from the table was never checked on the DNA. TRBV21-1 constitutes a pseudogene. This CDR3 spans 15 amino acids. In DNA form, the CDR3 reads TGTGCCAGCAGCAAAGGGGGACAGGGGTCGTATGAGCAGTTCTTC. Translation: CASSKGGQGSYEQFF.

This chain uses TRBV6-5 with TRBJ1-3, with D perhaps matching TRBD1 (5 bases). Germline values: CDR1 MNHEY, CDR2 SVGAGI. The length of the CDR3 is 15 residues. V shed 5 bases and J shed 0 bases, with 11 bases lying between them. The CDR3 coding sequence is TGTGCCAGCAGTGTTACAGGCAGCTCTGGAAACACCATATATTTT. This codes for CASSVTGSSGNTIYF.

In this sample, this clonotype turned up a few times. The chain recombines TRBV2 with TRBJ2-7; D is perhaps TRBD1 (5 bases). This CDR3 has 14 residues. Trimming removed 7 bases from V and 2 bases from J, with 15 bases in between. The V gene's germline CDR1 is SNHLY and CDR2 FYNNEI. The CDR3 region is CASKAGPFTYEQYF. CDR3 nucleotide sequence: TGTGCCAGCAAGGCAGGGCCCTTTACCTACGAGCAGTACTTC.

J is TRBJ1-1 and V is TRBV20-1; D is perhaps TRBD1 (6 bases). The V end lost 0 bases, the J end lost 1 base, and 9 bases lay between the germline ends. This CDR3 has 14 amino acids. Germline V gene sequence: CDR1 DFQATT, CDR2 SNEGSKA (reference sequence). The CDR3 nucleotides are TGCAGTGCTAGAGATCAGGGGAGGAACACTGAAGCTTTCTTT. Its protein product is CSARDQGRNTEAFF.